A single TCR beta chain is shown here with its context. The data belong to a study of early T cells in non-severe SARS-CoV-2 infection. Molecules of cDNA were individually given unique molecular identifiers that were attached to them. TCRdb re-called the 5' RACE reads with MiXCR, one entry per CDR3 protein. Counted here are tens of thousands of distinct CDR3 sequences, about 15% occurring once; the ten biggest clones make up approximately 0.5%. Sample: whole blood. This receptor was obtained from an adult who was a healthcare worker with PCR-confirmed SARS-CoV-2 infection or an uninfected control (not recorded which).

CDR3 coding DNA: TGTGCCAGCATTACTACAGGGGGTTTAAGTGGAAACACCATATATTTT. Translation: CASITTGGLSGNTIYF. The chain uses TRBV7-2 and TRBJ1-3; 8 nucleotides match TRBD1. J was trimmed by 3 bases and V by 7 bases; bases with no gene match: 11. CDR3 length: 16 residues. Germline lookup yields CDR1 SGHTA and CDR2 FQGNSA.